The clone carrying this T cell receptor (beta chain) was detected once. These data originate in a study of T cell changes during pregnancy in multiple sclerosis. Generated by immunoSEQ multiplex PCR, the TCRdb table keeps only in-frame clones and is missing some. The sample has roughly 40,000 clones, roughly 94% seen once. The germline CDR1 and CDR2 sequences are SGHRS and YFSETQ. There are 15 residues in the CDR3. Between the trimmed V and J ends, which lost 6 bases and 2 bases, there was a span of 15 bases. Sequencing used peripheral blood, obtained in the third trimester of pregnancy. This TCR was recovered from a female donor with multiple sclerosis, enrolled in a pregnancy study. The chain combines TRBV5-1 with TRBJ2-1; D perhaps matches TRBD2 (6 bases). CDR3 sequence: CASTSVSPTYNEQFF. CDR3 bases: TGCGCCAGCACTAGCGTTTCGCCTACCTACAATGAGCAGTTCTTC. The full variable domain, with the rest looked up from reference TRBV5-1 and TRBJ2-1, is KAGVTQTPRYLIKTRGQQVTLSCSPISGHRSVSWYQQTPGQGLQFLFEYFSETQRNKGNFPGRFSGRQFSNSRSEMNVSTLELGDSALYLCASTSVSPTYNEQFFGPGTRLTVL.